A selection of T cell receptor beta chains follows, all from one sample in a study of T cell responses to AZD1222 COVID-19 vaccine. Sequenced by immunoSEQ multiplex PCR; TCRdb stores in-frame clones only, minus some. This sample yields around 110,000 clones, of which roughly 92% are seen a single time; roughly 1.5% belongs to the top ten. Material: peripheral blood, obtained 28 days after the second AZD1222 dose. The origin of the receptors is an adult who received the AZD1222 COVID-19 vaccine. CDR3s include the opening cysteine and the closing phenylalanine or tryptophan. D genes are given only for firm matches.

D: .; V: TRBV5-6; J: TRBJ1-6; CDR3: CASSLQQKDSPLHF
D: .; V: TRBV7-3; J: TRBJ1-1; CDR3: CASSRAMNTEAFF
D: TRBD1; V: TRBV2; J: TRBJ2-7; CDR3: CASSVDRGTHYEQYF
D: TRBD2; V: TRBV6-5; J: TRBJ2-3; CDR3: CASGTSALDTQYF
D: TRBD1; V: TRBV6-5; J: TRBJ1-2; CDR3: CASSAPGQTNYGYTF
D: TRBD1; V: TRBV19; J: TRBJ2-6; CDR3: CASSLPGQGGTGANVLTF
D: .; V: TRBV7-9; J: TRBJ2-2; CDR3: CASSLGQGDTGELFF
D: .; V: TRBV3-1/TRBV3-2; J: TRBJ2-4; CDR3: CASSQEGELAKNIQYF
D: TRBD2; V: TRBV28; J: TRBJ2-1; CDR3: CASSLQGAGAYNEQFF
D: TRBD1; V: TRBV5-1; J: TRBJ2-2; CDR3: CASSLLAGGTGELFF
D: .; V: TRBV2; J: TRBJ2-7; CDR3: CASSEGGTLSEQYF
D: TRBD1; V: TRBV2; J: TRBJ1-1; CDR3: CASTIRTGASTEAFF
D: TRBD2; V: TRBV6-1; J: TRBJ2-7; CDR3: CASSEVTATSGYSYEQYF
D: .; V: TRBV19; J: TRBJ2-3; CDR3: CASSPRTSTDTQYF
D: .; V: TRBV7-9; J: TRBJ1-1; CDR3: CASSLDADSGAFF
D: TRBD2; V: TRBV6-1; J: TRBJ2-3; CDR3: CATTISGSAADTQYF
D: TRBD1; V: TRBV9; J: TRBJ2-1; CDR3: CASSAGTGGDEQFF
D: .; V: TRBV13; J: TRBJ1-5; CDR3: CASSGGTTPGNQPQHF
D: .; V: TRBV5-1; J: TRBJ2-3; CDR3: CASTGLRTDTQYF
D: .; V: TRBV5-8; J: TRBJ2-5; CDR3: CASTYDGSQETQYF
D: .; V: TRBV12-3/TRBV12-4; J: TRBJ1-4; CDR3: CASANIGEKLFF
D: .; V: TRBV28; J: TRBJ2-7; CDR3: CASSTGTLDEQYF
D: .; V: TRBV28; J: TRBJ2-5; CDR3: CASSQETQYF
D: TRBD2; V: TRBV28; J: TRBJ2-1; CDR3: CASSLIPASGSNEQFF
D: .; V: TRBV28; J: TRBJ1-3; CDR3: CASSLVVGSHSISGNTIYF
D: .; V: TRBV9; J: TRBJ1-2; CDR3: CASSVGHDGGYTF
D: .; V: TRBV2; J: TRBJ2-5; CDR3: CASTNSGTGILGESQYF
D: TRBD2; V: TRBV3-1/TRBV3-2; J: TRBJ2-5; CDR3: CASSQALAGVKTQYF
D: .; V: TRBV30; J: TRBJ1-2; CDR3: CAWSGTNGRVNGYTF
D: TRBD2; V: TRBV7-2; J: TRBJ2-3; CDR3: CASSPGLAGRTDTQYF
D: TRBD1; V: TRBV7-9; J: TRBJ2-5; CDR3: CASSPSGGLETQYF
D: TRBD2; V: TRBV2; J: TRBJ2-3; CDR3: CASSTSGRSDTQYF
D: .; V: TRBV9; J: TRBJ1-3; CDR3: CASSVEPRTLSGNTIYF
D: .; V: TRBV11-3; J: TRBJ1-1; CDR3: CASSLARGAEAFF
D: TRBD1; V: TRBV29-1; J: TRBJ2-3; CDR3: CSGSGTGTGTDTQYF
D: TRBD1; V: TRBV6-1; J: TRBJ2-5; CDR3: CASSEGQGSETQYF
D: .; V: TRBV28; J: TRBJ1-2; CDR3: CASSLANYGYTF
D: TRBD1; V: TRBV7-8; J: TRBJ2-6; CDR3: CASSPTGKGANVLTF
D: TRBD2; V: TRBV4-1; J: TRBJ2-2; CDR3: CASSQPTSGTSGPKRNTGELFF
D: TRBD2; V: TRBV5-1; J: TRBJ2-7; CDR3: CASSLSLAGPYEQYF
D: .; V: TRBV5-4; J: TRBJ1-3; CDR3: CASSIQGSGNTIYF
D: TRBD1; V: TRBV4-1; J: TRBJ2-1; CDR3: CASSQDRKSWDEQFF
D: .; V: TRBV6-5; J: TRBJ2-3; CDR3: CASSYSGGSTDTQYF
D: TRBD1; V: TRBV28; J: TRBJ1-5; CDR3: CASLRDRKNNQPQHF
D: TRBD2; V: TRBV4-2; J: TRBJ2-1; CDR3: CASSEGLAGGKTYNEQFF